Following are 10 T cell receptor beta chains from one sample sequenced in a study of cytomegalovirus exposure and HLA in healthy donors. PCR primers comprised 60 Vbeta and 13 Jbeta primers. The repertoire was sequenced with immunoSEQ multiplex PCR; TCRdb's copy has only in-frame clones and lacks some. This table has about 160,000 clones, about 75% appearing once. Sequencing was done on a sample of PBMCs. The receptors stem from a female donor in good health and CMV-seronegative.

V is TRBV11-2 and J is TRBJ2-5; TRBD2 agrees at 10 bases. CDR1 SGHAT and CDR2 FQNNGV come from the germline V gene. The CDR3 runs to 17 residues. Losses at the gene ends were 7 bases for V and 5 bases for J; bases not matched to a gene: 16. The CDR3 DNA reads TGTGCCAGCAACCGTCTACTCCTAGCGGGGGTAGAGGAGACCCAGTACTTC. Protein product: CASNRLLLAGVEETQYF.

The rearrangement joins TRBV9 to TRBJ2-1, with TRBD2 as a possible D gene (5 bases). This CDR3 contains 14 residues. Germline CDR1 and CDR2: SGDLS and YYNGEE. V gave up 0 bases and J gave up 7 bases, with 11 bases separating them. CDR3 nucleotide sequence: TGTGCCAGCAGCGTAGCTGATAGCGATAATGAGCAGTTCTTC. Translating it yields CASSVADSDNEQFF. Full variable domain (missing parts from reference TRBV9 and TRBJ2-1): DSGVTQTPKHLITATGQRVTLRCSPRSGDLSVYWYQQSLDQGLQFLIQYYNGEERAKGNILERFSAQQFPDLHSELNLSSLELGDSALYFCASSVADSDNEQFFGPGTRLTVL.

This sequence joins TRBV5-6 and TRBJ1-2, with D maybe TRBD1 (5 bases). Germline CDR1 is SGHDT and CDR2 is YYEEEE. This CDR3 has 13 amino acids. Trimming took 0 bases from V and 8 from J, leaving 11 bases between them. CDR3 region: CASSLGTRGGYTF. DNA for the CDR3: TGTGCCAGCAGCTTGGGGACCCGGGGGGGCTACACCTTC.

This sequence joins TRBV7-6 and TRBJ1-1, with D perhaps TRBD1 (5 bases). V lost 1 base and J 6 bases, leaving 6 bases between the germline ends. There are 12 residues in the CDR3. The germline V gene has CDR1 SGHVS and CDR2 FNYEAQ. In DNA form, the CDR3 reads TGTGCCAGCAGCTTAGGGGGGGCTGAAGCTTTCTTT. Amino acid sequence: CASSLGGAEAFF.

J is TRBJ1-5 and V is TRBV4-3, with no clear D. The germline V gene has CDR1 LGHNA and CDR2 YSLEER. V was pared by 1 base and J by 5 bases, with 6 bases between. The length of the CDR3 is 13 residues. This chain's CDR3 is CASSQGLHQPQHF. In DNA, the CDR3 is TGCGCCAGCAGCCAAGGGCTCCATCAGCCCCAGCATTTT.

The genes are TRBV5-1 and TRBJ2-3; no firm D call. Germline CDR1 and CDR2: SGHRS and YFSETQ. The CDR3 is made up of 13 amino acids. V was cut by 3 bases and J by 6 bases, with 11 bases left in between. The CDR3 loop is CASSSSWSDTQYF. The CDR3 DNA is TGCGCCAGCAGCTCGAGCTGGAGCGATACGCAGTATTTT.

The CDR3 nucleotides read TGTGCCAGCAGTTTGGGCCCCGGCGGGAGGGCCGGAGGTGAGCAGTTCTTC. Its protein product is CASSLGPGGRAGGEQFF. The rearrangement uses TRBV28 and TRBJ2-1, with 9 bases aligning to TRBD2. CDR1 and CDR2 (germline): MDHEN, SYDVKM. This CDR3 spans 17 amino acids. V shed 3 bases and J 9 bases; nucleotides not matched to a gene: 15.

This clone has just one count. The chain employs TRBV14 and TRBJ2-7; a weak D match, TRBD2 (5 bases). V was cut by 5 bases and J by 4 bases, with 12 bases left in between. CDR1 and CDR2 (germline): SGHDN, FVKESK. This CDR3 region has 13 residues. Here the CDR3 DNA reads TGTGCCAGCAGCTACTGGGAGTCTTACGAGCAGTACTTC. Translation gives CASSYWESYEQYF.

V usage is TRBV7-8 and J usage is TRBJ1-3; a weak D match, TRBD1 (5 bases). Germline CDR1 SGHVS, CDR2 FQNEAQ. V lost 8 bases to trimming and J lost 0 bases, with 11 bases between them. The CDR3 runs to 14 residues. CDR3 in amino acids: CASRPGGSGNTIYF. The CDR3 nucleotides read TGTGCCAGCCGCCCGGGGGGCTCTGGAAACACCATATATTTT.

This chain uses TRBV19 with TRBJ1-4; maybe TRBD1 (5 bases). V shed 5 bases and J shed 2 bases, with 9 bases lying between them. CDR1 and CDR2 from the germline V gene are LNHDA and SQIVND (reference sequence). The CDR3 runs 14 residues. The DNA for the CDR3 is TGTGCCAGTAGTGCGGGACCGACTAATGAAAAACTGTTTTTT. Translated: CASSAGPTNEKLFF.